The 30 T cell receptor beta chains in this list originate from one sample, sequenced in a study of blood T cell repertoires in COVID-19. The data were produced by immunoSEQ multiplex PCR, yet TCRdb's version contains in-frame clones alone and is incomplete. Of over 200,000 clones in the sample, about 85% were seen once. Source material: peripheral blood. The source is a woman between 18 and 29 years old who had recovered from COVID-19.

The genes are TRBV19 and TRBJ2-5, with D hard to call. V was shortened by 3 bases and J by 4 bases, with 12 bases between the two germline ends. This CDR3 spans 14 amino acids. Per the germline V gene, CDR1 is LNHDA and CDR2 is SQIVND (reference sequence). CDR3 sequence: CASSILPERETQYF. The CDR3 region has the DNA TGTGCCAGTAGTATTTTGCCAGAAAGAGAGACCCAGTACTTC. Based on the CDR3 plus reference TRBV19 and TRBJ2-5, the full variable domain is DGGITQSPKYLFRKEGQNVTLSCEQNLNHDAMYWYRQDPGQGLRLIYYSQIVNDFQKGDIAEGYSVSREKKESFPLTVTSAQKNPTAFYLCASSILPERETQYFGPGTRLLVL.

The V call is TRBV6-5, the J call TRBJ1-3, with 7 bases aligning to TRBD1. Germline CDR1 and CDR2: MNHEY and SVGAGI. V lost 6 bases and J lost 0; bases outside the gene matches: 5. The CDR3 contains 15 residues. Here the CDR3 reads CASSGTVHSGNTIYF. The CDR3 nucleotides are TGTGCCAGCAGCGGGACAGTACACTCTGGAAACACCATATATTTT.

CDR3 bases: TGTGCCACTGATAGCGGGTTCTCAGATACGCAGTATTTT. Its protein is CATDSGFSDTQYF. This chain joins TRBV15 and TRBJ2-3; 7 nucleotides agree with TRBD2. CDR1 and CDR2 from the germline V gene are LNHNV and YYDKDF (reference sequence). The J segment lost 4 bases and the V segment lost 9 bases, leaving 7 bases of the junction unmatched. The CDR3 spans 13 residues.

The V gene is TRBV19, the J gene TRBJ1-3; TRBD1 matches 8 bases. There are 15 residues in the CDR3. V was clipped by 6 bases and J by 3 bases; unmatched bases: 7. Germline V gene data show CDR1 as LNHDA and CDR2 as SQIVND (reference sequence). CDR3 sequence: CASSLSGTGGNTIYF. CDR3 in DNA: TGTGCCAGTAGCCTCTCCGGGACAGGTGGAAACACCATATATTTT.

The gene calls are TRBV5-1 and TRBJ2-6; 7 nucleotides line up with TRBD1. CDR3 length equals 17 residues. Looked up from germline, CDR1 is SGHRS and CDR2 is YFSETQ. J was trimmed by 0 bases and V by 4 bases; bases with no gene match: 7. The CDR3 DNA reads as TGCGCCAGCAGCATCCCACAGGGGTTCTCTGGGGCCAACGTCCTGACTTTC. Translating gives CASSIPQGFSGANVLTF.

The rearrangement joins TRBV12-5 to TRBJ2-3, with D maybe TRBD2 (5 bases). V lost 3 bases and J lost 3, with 10 bases in between. The CDR3 runs 14 residues. Germline assignment: CDR1 LGHNT and CDR2 FRNRAP. The chain's CDR3 is CASGLGQRTDTQYF. CDR3 sequence (DNA): TGTGCTAGTGGTTTAGGGCAGCGGACAGATACGCAGTATTTT.

The chain couples TRBV5-4 to TRBJ2-5; unclear D gene. The CDR3 runs 15 residues. Trimming shortened V by 1 base and J by 2 bases, and 12 bases separated the two germline ends. Germline V gene sequence: CDR1 SGHNT, CDR2 YYREEE (reference sequence). The chain's CDR3 is CASSLWVAGQETQYF. CDR3 sequence (DNA): TGTGCCAGCAGCTTGTGGGTGGCAGGTCAAGAGACCCAGTACTTC.

Points on this clone: The sample carries other DNA sequences with the same CDR3. This chain joins TRBV9 and TRBJ2-7; 11 nucleotides match TRBD2. Germline assignment: CDR1 SGDLS and CDR2 YYNGEE. The CDR3 covers 14 residues. V trimming: 3 bases; J trimming: 4 bases; junction bases outside the gene matches: 3. Here the CDR3 DNA reads TGTGCCAGCAGCGGAACTAGCGGGAGTTACGAGCAGTACTTC. This gives the protein CASSGTSGSYEQYF.

The chain uses TRBV5-1 and TRBJ1-2; tentative D call: TRBD1 (5 bases). Germline CDR1 is SGHRS and CDR2 is YFSETQ. Trimming stripped 0 bases from V and 2 bases from J, with 11 bases between. The CDR3 has 15 amino acids. The chain's CDR3 is CASSLVGDSNYGYTF. DNA for the CDR3: TGCGCCAGCAGCTTGGTAGGGGATAGCAACTATGGCTACACCTTC.

This chain connects TRBV5-1 to TRBJ1-4; a possible D gene is TRBD1 (6 bases). Trimming took 2 bases from V and 8 from J, leaving 16 bases between them. The CDR3 spans 15 residues. From germline, CDR1 is SGHRS and CDR2 YFSETQ. CDR3: CASSFLTGLGEKLFF. The CDR3 nucleotides are TGCGCCAGCAGCTTTTTAACAGGGTTGGGAGAAAAACTGTTTTTT.

CDR3 bases: TGTGCCAGCTCACTTTTGGGACTAGCGGGAGCCGGGGAGCTGTTTTTT. Protein sequence: CASSLLGLAGAGELFF. V is TRBV18 and J is TRBJ2-2; 14 bases are a match to TRBD2. V shed 4 bases and J 6 bases; nucleotides not matched to a gene: 4. Germline loops: CDR1 KGHSH, CDR2 LQKENI. The CDR3 is 16 amino acids.

This chain joins TRBV11-3 and TRBJ1-2, with 7 bases lining up with TRBD1. V was pared by 5 bases and J by 7 bases, with 4 bases of the junction left unmatched. There are 12 residues in the CDR3. Per germline, CDR1 SGHNT and CDR2 YENEEA. This CDR3 reads CASSRQGLGYTF. The CDR3 DNA is TGTGCCAGCAGCCGACAGGGCCTTGGCTACACCTTC.

The chain is built from TRBV7-3 and TRBJ2-1; the match to TRBD2 covers 9 bases. The CDR3 runs 16 residues. Looked up from germline, CDR1 is SGHTA and CDR2 is FQGTGA. The V segment lost 4 bases and the J segment 5 bases; nucleotides outside the gene matches: 9. The CDR3 bases are TGTGCCAGCAGCTCTTCCGGGACTAGCAGAAACAATGAGCAGTTCTTC. It translates to CASSSSGTSRNNEQFF.

The sample holds one count of this clone. The rearrangement joins TRBV19 to TRBJ2-7; perhaps TRBD2 as D (5 bases). Germline V gene lookup returns CDR1 LNHDA and CDR2 SQIVND (reference sequence). CDR3 size: 12 residues. With 5 bases removed from V and 5 bases from J, the gap between germline ends came to 10 bases. In DNA form, the CDR3 reads TGTGCCAGTAGTTACGAGGGTGACGAGCAGTACTTC. It yields the protein CASSYEGDEQYF.

The gene calls are TRBV6-5 and TRBJ2-2, with D perhaps TRBD1 (6 bases). V dropped 4 bases and J dropped 5 bases, with 14 bases sitting between them. Germline CDR1 is MNHEY and CDR2 is SVGAGI. This CDR3 has 15 residues. CDR3 amino acids: CASSFETQGTGELFF. Written as DNA, the CDR3 is TGTGCCAGCAGTTTCGAGACCCAGGGGACCGGGGAGCTGTTTTTT.

The rearrangement uses TRBV4-2 and TRBJ2-7; TRBD1 agrees at 11 bases. Germline loops: CDR1 LGHNA, CDR2 YNFKEQ. The CDR3 consists of 16 residues. V lost 0 bases and J lost 2; bases outside the gene matches: 3. In DNA form, the CDR3 reads TGTGCCAGCAGCCAAGATGGGACAGGGGGTGCCTACGAGCAGTACTTC. The encoded protein is CASSQDGTGGAYEQYF.

The chain recombines TRBV29-1 with TRBJ1-5; 8 nucleotides align to TRBD1. CDR1 SQVTM and CDR2 ANQGSEA come from the germline V gene. This CDR3 spans 14 amino acids. The J segment lost 4 bases and the V segment lost 6 bases, leaving 8 bases of the junction unmatched. CDR3 bases: TGCAGCGTCGGACCGACAGGGGTAAATCAGCCCCAGCATTTT. It encodes CSVGPTGVNQPQHF.

The chain recombines TRBV6-1 with TRBJ2-7, with D possibly TRBD1 on 6 matching bases. Germline lookup yields CDR1 MNHNS and CDR2 SASEGT. The CDR3 covers 14 residues. V lost 1 base and J 5 bases, leaving 12 bases between the germline ends. CDR3 nucleotide sequence: TGTGCCAGCAGTGAAGTCAGGGGTAGCGACGAGCAGTACTTC. It codes for CASSEVRGSDEQYF.

This clone has a single count. DNA for the CDR3: TGTGCCAGCAGCGTAGTTTCAGGGGGCGCGGGGACTGAAGCTTTCTTT. It encodes CASSVVSGGAGTEAFF. The chain links TRBV9 to TRBJ1-1, with 8 bases lining up with TRBD1. In germline, CDR1 is SGDLS, CDR2 YYNGEE. V trimming: 0 bases; J trimming: 5 bases; junction bases outside the gene matches: 9. This CDR3 region has 16 residues.

The chain joins TRBV4-3 to TRBJ2-7, with D possibly matching TRBD2 (6 bases). Looked up from germline, CDR1 is LGHNA and CDR2 is YSLEER. V shed 0 bases and J shed 0 bases, with 9 bases lying between them. This CDR3 has 15 residues. The CDR3 loop reads CASSQESTSSYEQYF. CDR3 bases: TGCGCCAGCAGCCAAGAATCGACTAGCTCCTACGAGCAGTACTTC.

J is TRBJ2-2 and V is TRBV15; 7 bases match TRBD1. CDR3 length: 15 amino acids. Germline V lookup: CDR1 LNHNV, CDR2 YYDKDF (reference sequence). V lost 5 bases to trimming and J lost 4 bases; unmatched junction nucleotides: 7. This chain's CDR3 is CATSPRGLGTGELFF. For the CDR3, the DNA is TGTGCCACCAGCCCGAGGGGGCTGGGCACCGGGGAGCTGTTTTTT.

This clone was detected a few times. The chain joins TRBV19 to TRBJ1-5; D is possibly TRBD1 (6 bases). The V end lost 1 base, the J end lost 4 bases, and 8 bases lay between the germline ends. The CDR3 has 14 amino acids. CDR1 and CDR2 (germline): LNHDA, SQIVND (reference sequence). The CDR3 loop reads CASSIGTVNQPQHF. In nucleotides, the CDR3 is TGTGCCAGTAGTATAGGGACAGTTAATCAGCCCCAGCATTTT.

The chain recombines TRBV27 with TRBJ1-1, with a possible D match to TRBD1 (6 bases). Trimming stripped 3 bases from V and 5 bases from J, with 10 bases between. CDR3 size: 13 residues. Looked up from germline, CDR1 is MNHEY and CDR2 is SMNVEV (reference sequence). In nucleotides, the CDR3 is TGTGCCAGCAGTTTCGGACAGACAACTGAAGCTTTCTTT. Translated: CASSFGQTTEAFF.

The chain couples TRBV6-2 or TRBV6-3 to TRBJ2-1; D not resolved. Trimming pared 5 bases from V and 6 bases from J, leaving 8 bases between. The germline gives CDR1 MNHEY, CDR2 SVGEGT. The CDR3 loop spans 12 amino acids. The CDR3 region is CASSRRLNEQFF. CDR3 coding DNA: TGTGCCAGCAGTCGCAGGCTCAATGAGCAGTTCTTC.

The CDR3 nucleotides read TGTGCCATCAGAATGGACAGGGTGAACACCGGGGAGCTGTTTTTT. Translation: CAIRMDRVNTGELFF. The chain has TRBV10-3 and TRBJ2-2; 8 nucleotides align to TRBD1. This CDR3 comprises 15 residues. V shed 6 bases and J 1 base; nucleotides not matched to a gene: 4. Per the germline V gene, CDR1 is ENHRY and CDR2 is SYGVKD.

The chain carries TRBV7-6 and TRBJ1-1; D gene ambiguous. Germline lookup yields CDR1 SGHVS and CDR2 FNYEAQ. The CDR3 covers 12 residues. The V end was cut by 5 bases, the J end by 6 bases, with 10 bases between. CDR3 sequence (DNA): TGTGCCAGCAGCCCCACCGCGGCTGAAGCTTTCTTT. Translation gives CASSPTAAEAFF.

The rearrangement links TRBV21-1 to TRBJ2-2; the table's D gene call, TRBD1, was not cross checked with the DNA. TRBV21-1 is a pseudogene segment. This CDR3 is 16 amino acids long. The CDR3: CASSGDKSPDTGELFF. CDR3 bases: TGTGCCAGCAGTGGTGACAAGTCCCCCGACACCGGGGAGCTGTTTTTT.

The chain uses TRBV12-3 or TRBV12-4 and TRBJ2-3, with D possibly matching TRBD2 (7 bases). The CDR3 consists of 12 residues. The V gene lost 11 bases and the J gene lost 2 bases, with 11 bases spanning the gap. The CDR3 sequence is CAAGAPTDTQYF. DNA of the CDR3: TGTGCCGCGGGGGCCCCCACAGATACGCAGTATTTT.

The chain couples TRBV4-2 to TRBJ1-1; TRBD1 aligns across 9 bases. The germline V gene encodes CDR1 LGHNA and CDR2 YNFKEQ. The CDR3 has 16 amino acids. J gave up 5 bases and V 4 bases, and 11 bases lay outside the gene matches. The CDR3 loop is CASSPTHRQGGTEAFF. The CDR3 nucleotides read TGTGCCAGCAGCCCAACCCATCGACAGGGGGGTACTGAAGCTTTCTTT.

The J gene is TRBJ2-5, the V gene TRBV4-3, with D possibly TRBD2 on 5 matching bases. The V and J ends lost 1 base and 5 bases respectively, with 11 bases between them. The CDR3 has 14 residues. The V gene's germline CDR1 is LGHNA and CDR2 YSLEER. The CDR3 region has the DNA TGCGCCAGCAGCCAAGTGGACGCGGGTGAGACCCAGTACTTC. Its translation: CASSQVDAGETQYF.